What follows are 25 T cell receptor beta chains derived from one specimen sequenced in a study of response to subunit inactivated influenza vaccine. TCRdb analysed the RT-PCR reads with MiXCR anew, one entry per CDR3 protein. The profile shows 500,000 to 600,000 distinct CDR3 sequences, less than 10% of them singletons. Here the sequenced sample was PBMCs from blood, taken about 23 months after vaccination. The source of these receptors is a man aged 50 to 69 who received an inactivated influenza vaccine.

This clonotype was counted a few times. This chain links TRBV6-1 with TRBJ2-2; 9 nucleotides match TRBD1. The germline gives CDR1 MNHNS, CDR2 SASEGT. V lost 6 bases, J lost 0 bases, and 5 bases stayed unmatched. The CDR3 sequence is 16 residues long. DNA of the CDR3: TGTGCCAGCAGCCGAGGACAGGGGTCGAACACCGGGGAGCTGTTTTTT. Residues: CASSRGQGSNTGELFF.

This clonotype was found many times. The genes are TRBV5-1 and TRBJ1-1; D remains ambiguous. The CDR3 extends over 14 amino acids. CDR1 is SGHRS, CDR2 YFSETQ, per germline. Trimming cost V 0 bases and J 2 bases, with 8 bases left between them. The CDR3 DNA sequence: TGCGCCAGCAGCTTGGGTGCCGGTAACACTGAAGCTTTCTTT. Amino acids: CASSLGAGNTEAFF.

The chain recombines TRBV2 with TRBJ2-5; D not resolved. The V gene's germline CDR1 is SNHLY and CDR2 FYNNEI. The germline V and J ends were trimmed by 6 bases and 3 bases, with 14 bases remaining between them. There are 14 residues in the CDR3. The CDR3 bases are TGTGCCAGCAGATCAGGCCTTTGGGAAGAGACCCAGTACTTC. Translation: CASRSGLWEETQYF.

This clonotype was counted only a few times. The rearrangement joins TRBV4-3 to TRBJ1-2, with 8 positions matching TRBD1. Germline V lookup: CDR1 LGHNA, CDR2 YSLEER. The CDR3 extends over 18 amino acids. The V and J ends lost 0 bases and 4 bases, in that order; junction bases with no gene match: 13. The CDR3 reads CASSQDIRSYTGGYGYTF. CDR3 in DNA: TGCGCCAGCAGCCAAGATATCAGGAGTTATACAGGGGGCTATGGCTACACCTTC.

The chain links TRBV19 to TRBJ1-6, with 8 nucleotides matching TRBD1. CDR1 and CDR2 from the germline V gene are LNHDA and SQIVND (reference sequence). Germline trimming cut 5 bases from V and 1 base from J; bases unmatched to any gene: 4. The CDR3 is made up of 16 amino acids. CDR3 region: CASSAQGASYNSPLHF. CDR3 bases: TGTGCCAGTAGTGCCCAGGGGGCGTCCTATAATTCACCCCTCCACTTT.

This clonotype was counted ten times or more. V and J are TRBV4-1 and TRBJ2-7; TRBD1 matches 10 bases. Losses at the gene ends were 8 bases for V and 6 bases for J; bases not matched to a gene: 7. The CDR3 loop spans 13 amino acids. The V gene's germline CDR1 is MGHRA and CDR2 YSYEKL. The CDR3: CASPDRGGTEQYF. The CDR3 nucleotides read TGCGCCAGCCCGGACAGGGGGGGGACCGAGCAGTACTTC.

This clonotype came up a few times. This CDR3 reads CASSPGLIGELFF. CDR3 coding DNA: TGTGCCAGCAGCCCCGGGCTCATCGGGGAGCTGTTTTTT. The rearrangement uses TRBV5-6 and TRBJ2-2; no firm D call. Trimming took 4 bases from V and 7 from J, leaving 11 bases between them. From germline, CDR1 is SGHDT and CDR2 YYEEEE. CDR3 length: 13 amino acids.

This clonotype showed up many times. V gene TRBV4-1 combines with J gene TRBJ1-2; D call uncertain. The V gene's germline CDR1 is MGHRA and CDR2 YSYEKL. With 1 base removed from V and 6 bases from J, the gap between germline ends came to 18 bases. There are 16 residues in the CDR3. CDR3 bases: TGCGCCAGCAGCCAAGGCTCCCCCGGGCCCGGGGATGGCTACACCTTC. Protein sequence: CASSQGSPGPGDGYTF.

This clonotype was detected a few times. J is TRBJ1-2 and V is TRBV7-2; D not certain. The CDR3 extends over 13 amino acids. CDR1 is SGHTA, CDR2 FQGNSA, per germline. Trimming took off 5 bases at V and 5 bases at J, with 12 bases between the two ends. CDR3 DNA: TGTGCCAGCAGCATGGATGTTGGTTATGGCTACACCTTC. Amino acids: CASSMDVGYGYTF.

This chain uses TRBV18 with TRBJ2-1, with D perhaps assigned TRBD1 or TRBD2 (6 bases each). Germline assignment: CDR1 KGHSH and CDR2 LQKENI. The CDR3 is 15 residues long. V gave up 5 bases and J gave up 0 bases, with 11 bases separating them. The CDR3 DNA is TGTGCCAGCTCAGCAGGAGGGGGCTCCTACAATGAGCAGTTCTTC. Translation: CASSAGGGSYNEQFF.

This clonotype was observed a few times. The CDR3 DNA is TGTGCCAGCAGCTCCCGGTCGACATCAGATACGCAGTATTTT. Encoded protein: CASSSRSTSDTQYF. The chain has TRBV7-9 and TRBJ2-3; D remains unclear. This CDR3 has 14 residues. Trimming removed 4 bases from V and 4 bases from J, with 12 bases in between. Germline V gene lookup returns CDR1 SEHNR and CDR2 FQNEAQ (reference sequence).

This chain uses TRBV6-5 with TRBJ1-6; D is uncertain. Per germline, CDR1 MNHEY and CDR2 SVGAGI. Trimming cost V 0 bases and J 6 bases, with 9 bases left between them. The CDR3 sequence is 15 residues long. The CDR3 region is CASSYSSQVNSPLHF. The CDR3 DNA reads as TGTGCCAGCAGTTACTCGAGTCAGGTTAATTCACCCCTCCACTTT.

V usage is TRBV5-6 and J usage is TRBJ2-3; 8 bases fit TRBD2. Germline V gene lookup returns CDR1 SGHDT and CDR2 YYEEEE. This CDR3 region has 16 residues. J gave up 2 bases and V 4 bases, and 9 bases lay outside the gene matches. CDR3 in DNA: TGTGCCAGCAGCGAAGGAGCGGGAGCATACACAGATACGCAGTATTTT. This encodes CASSEGAGAYTDTQYF.

This clonotype showed up just a few times. V and J are TRBV10-3 and TRBJ2-5; tentatively, D is TRBD2 (6 bases). Per the germline V gene, CDR1 is ENHRY and CDR2 is SYGVKD. V dropped 8 bases and J dropped 4 bases, with 14 bases sitting between them. CDR3 length: 13 residues. The CDR3 nucleotides are TGTGCCATCTGCCGTGAGGAGGGAGAGACCCAGTACTTC. This sequence encodes CAICREEGETQYF.

This clonotype occurred a few times. The V call is TRBV7-9, the J call TRBJ2-4, with 10 bases matching TRBD2. The CDR3 is made up of 14 amino acids. CDR1 and CDR2 from the germline V gene are SEHNR and FQNEAQ (reference sequence). After removal of 2 bases from V and 6 bases from J, the junction contained 1 base not matched to a gene. The DNA of the CDR3 is TGTGCCAGCAGCTTATCTAGCGGGAGAAACATTCAGTACTTC. This sequence encodes CASSLSSGRNIQYF.

This clonotype was seen only a few times. V gene TRBV7-2 combines with J gene TRBJ1-1; perhaps TRBD1 as D (6 bases). The V gene's germline CDR1 is SGHTA and CDR2 FQGNSA. CDR3 length: 14 amino acids. Trimming stripped 4 bases from V and 6 bases from J, with 15 bases between. Written as DNA, the CDR3 is TGTGCCAGCAGCTACAGGGCCTCAAACTCTGAAGCTTTCTTT. It yields the protein CASSYRASNSEAFF.

This clonotype was seen ten or more times. This chain connects TRBV5-5 to TRBJ1-1, with D uncertain. Trimming left V 1 base short and J 3 bases short, with 7 bases between. The germline V gene encodes CDR1 SGHKS and CDR2 YYEKEE (reference sequence). The CDR3 has 13 residues. CDR3 nucleotides: TGTGCCAGCAGCTTGAAGGACGACACTGAAGCTTTCTTT. This sequence encodes CASSLKDDTEAFF. The full variable domain, with the rest looked up from reference TRBV5-5 and TRBJ1-1, is DAGVTQSPTHLIKTRGQQVTLRCSPISGHKSVSWYQQVLGQGPQFIFQYYEKEERGRGNFPDRFSARQFPNYSSELNVNALLLGDSALYLCASSLKDDTEAFFGQGTRLTVV.

The sample holds a few counts of this clonotype. This sequence joins TRBV3-1 and TRBJ2-7; 14 nucleotides line up with TRBD2. Germline assignment: CDR1 LGHDT and CDR2 YNNKEL (reference sequence). CDR3 length: 17 residues. After removal of 1 base from V and 1 base from J, the junction contained 3 bases not matched to a gene. The CDR3 is CASSQGGLAGGSYEQYF. CDR3 coding DNA: TGTGCCAGCAGCCAAGGAGGACTAGCGGGAGGTTCCTACGAGCAGTACTTC.

This chain uses TRBV7-8 with TRBJ2-4, with 13 bases that match TRBD2. There are 17 residues in the CDR3. Looked up from germline, CDR1 is SGHVS and CDR2 is FQNEAQ. V gave up 5 bases and J gave up 1 base; unmatched junction bases: 5. The CDR3 reads CASSGTSGALAKNIQYF. CDR3 sequence (DNA): TGTGCCAGCAGCGGGACTAGCGGGGCCTTGGCCAAAAACATTCAGTACTTC.

There are many counts of this clonotype. This chain links TRBV7-2 with TRBJ1-5; no clear D gene. The CDR3 has 13 amino acids. CDR1 and CDR2 (germline): SGHTA, FQGNSA. The V end lost 1 base, the J end lost 7 bases, and 8 bases lay between the germline ends. In DNA form, the CDR3 reads TGTGCCAGCAGCTTAGGGAAGGGACAGCCCCAGCATTTT. Translation gives CASSLGKGQPQHF.

A few counts support this clonotype. CDR3 sequence: CASSIDPGGTGGNEQFF. DNA for the CDR3: TGTGCCAGTAGTATAGATCCAGGGGGGACAGGGGGTAATGAGCAGTTCTTC. This chain uses TRBV19 with TRBJ2-1, with 11 bases that match TRBD1. J was trimmed by 7 bases and V by 0 bases; bases with no gene match: 8. The CDR3 is 17 residues long. Germline V gene sequence: CDR1 LNHDA, CDR2 SQIVND (reference sequence).

This clonotype came up many times. This chain links TRBV4-3 with TRBJ2-7; D ambiguous. From germline, CDR1 is LGHNA and CDR2 YSLEER. This CDR3 is built from 15 residues. The V end lost 0 bases, the J end lost 3 bases, and 12 bases lay between the germline ends. The CDR3 DNA sequence: TGCGCCAGCAGCCAAGATTCTTTAGGACGCTACGAGCAGTACTTC. Amino acids: CASSQDSLGRYEQYF.

The V gene is TRBV6-6, the J gene TRBJ1-1; possible D gene TRBD1, 6 bases. The ends were cut back, 2 bases at V and 10 bases at J, with 14 bases in the middle. The V gene's germline CDR1 is MNHNY and CDR2 SVGAGI (reference sequence). The CDR3 contains 13 residues. Here the CDR3 reads CASSYEGGLRAFF. The CDR3 coding sequence is TGTGCCAGCAGTTACGAGGGGGGGCTGCGAGCTTTCTTT.

The chain is built from TRBV20-1 and TRBJ2-4, with a tentative D call TRBD2 (6 bases). Looked up from germline, CDR1 is DFQATT and CDR2 is SNEGSKA (reference sequence). Trimming removed 0 bases at V and 7 bases at J, with 13 bases between. This CDR3 contains 14 residues. The CDR3 coding sequence is TGCAGTGCTAGAGATGACGGGAGCGATAACATTCAGTACTTC. This gives the protein CSARDDGSDNIQYF.

This clonotype was counted a few times. The chain joins TRBV6-1 to TRBJ2-1; 8 nucleotides align to TRBD1. CDR1 MNHNS and CDR2 SASEGT come from the germline V gene. CDR3 length: 15 residues. The ends lost 7 bases at V and 3 bases at J; junction bases unmatched: 8. The CDR3 bases are TGTGCCAGCACTACAAGGACAGGGCGCTACAATGAGCAGTTCTTC. Amino acids: CASTTRTGRYNEQFF.